This T cell receptor beta chain comes out of a study of T cells in Graves' hyperthyroidism and ophthalmopathy. Amplified TCR beta CDR3 regions came from RNA transcripts. A set of HTBI primers served as the primers for a first-round RT-PCR of the TCR CDR3. TCRdb reprocessed the multiplex PCR reads via MiXCR and lists one record per CDR3 protein. This sample has roughly 420,000 distinct CDR3 sequences, with 15% to 19% found just once. This CDR3 contains 15 residues. The V gene lost 5 bases and the J gene lost 4 bases, with 15 bases spanning the gap. The germline V gene encodes CDR1 MNHEY and CDR2 SMNVEV (reference sequence).

Source material: blood. The V and J genes are TRBV27 and TRBJ2-1; D could derive from TRBD1 or TRBD2 (5 bases each). The receptor's source is a woman between 18 and 30 years old with Graves' hyperthyroidism. The DNA for the CDR3 is TGTGCCAGCAGTCCCCGGGACGCCACTTACAATGAGCAGTTCTTC. It yields the protein CASSPRDATYNEQFF.